The clone carrying this TCR beta chain was picked up one time. The antigen is undetermined. The data derive from a study of CD8 T cells in Susac syndrome. Overall study results and limits: The authors found no clonal expansion in Susac syndrome CD4+ T cell repertoires.

When the RNA was reverse transcribed, random hexamers were used with an input of roughly 0.45 to 1 ug. It was immunoSEQ multiplex PCR that amplified TCR beta CDR3 across 54 Vbeta and 13 Jbeta. One entry per CDR3 protein, called by TCRdb with MiXCR from the immunoSEQ multiplex PCR reads. In the table there are some 170,000 distinct CDR3 sequences, 85% to 95% of which are singletons. Trimming shortened V by 0 bases and J by 4 bases, and 11 bases separated the two germline ends. In germline, CDR1 is SGHDT, CDR2 YYEEEE. CDR3 size: 15 residues. Recently defined diagnostic criteria for definite or probable disease were fulfilled by Susac syndrome patients. TEMRA cells were enriched by FACS, and CD4+ and CD8+ T cells were negatively isolated.

Sequencing was carried out using CD4+ T cells from PBMCs. This receptor was identified in a human donor with Susac syndrome. The V call is TRBV5-6, the J call TRBJ2-1, with D unresolved. CDR3 region: CASSLEVAQYNEQFF. CDR3 in DNA: TGTGCCAGCAGCTTGGAGGTAGCCCAGTACAATGAGCAGTTCTTC.